This section outlines one TCR beta chain sequence together with its context. Its target is unknown. This record comes from a study of cytomegalovirus exposure and HLA in healthy donors. Some clones are missing from TCRdb's copy, which holds only in-frame ones; the method was immunoSEQ multiplex PCR. The repertoire consists of under 300,000 clones, with roughly 89% occurring once and the leading ten covering 0.37%. The 120-subject validation cohort, separate from the roughly 700-subject first cohort, included the donors. This CDR3 is built from 16 residues. Germline CDR1 and CDR2: SEHNR and FQNEAQ (reference sequence). V lost 2 bases and J lost 4; bases outside the gene matches: 9. Whole-study findings and limits: One later analysis, an examination of the 90 to 150 validation repertoires, found that first-cohort TCR clusters tended to co-occur in them. Researchers counted some 150 TCR beta chains as cytomegalovirus-associated. Most TCRs appeared rarely, but some public TCRs recurred in many donors.

The chain links TRBV7-9 to TRBJ1-2; the match to TRBD1 covers 8 bases. This sequence originates from a woman aged 18-35 years in good health and CMV-seronegative. Sequenced material: PBMCs. CDR3 DNA sequence: TGTGCCAGCAGCTTAACCACAGGGGGAACCTTCTATGGCTACACCTTC. Its translation is CASSLTTGGTFYGYTF.